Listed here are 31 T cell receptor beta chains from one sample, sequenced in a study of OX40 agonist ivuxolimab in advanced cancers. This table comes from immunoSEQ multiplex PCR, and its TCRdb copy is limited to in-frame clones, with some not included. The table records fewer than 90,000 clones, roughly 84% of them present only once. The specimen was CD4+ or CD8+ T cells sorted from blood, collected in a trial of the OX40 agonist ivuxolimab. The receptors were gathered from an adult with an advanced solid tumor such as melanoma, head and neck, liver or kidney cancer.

CDR3 DNA: TGTGCCAGCAGCTTAAAAGACAGGACGAACACTGAAGCTTTCTTT. Translation: CASSLKDRTNTEAFF. The chain uses TRBV7-9 and TRBJ1-1; perhaps TRBD1 as D (6 bases). The ends were cut back, 2 bases at V and 1 base at J, with 11 bases in the middle. The germline V gene encodes CDR1 SEHNR and CDR2 FQNEAQ (reference sequence). This CDR3 comprises 15 residues. Based on the CDR3 plus reference TRBV7-9 and TRBJ1-1, the full variable domain is DTGVSQNPRHKITKRGQNVTFRCDPISEHNRLYWYRQTLGQGPEFLTYFQNEAQLEKSRLLSDRFSAERPKGSFSTLEIQRTEQGDSAMYLCASSLKDRTNTEAFFGQGTRLTVV.

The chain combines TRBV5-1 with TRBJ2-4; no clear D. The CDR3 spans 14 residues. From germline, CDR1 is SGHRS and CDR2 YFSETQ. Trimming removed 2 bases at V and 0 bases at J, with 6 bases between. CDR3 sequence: CASSFTQAKNIQYF. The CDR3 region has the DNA TGCGCCAGCAGCTTTACCCAAGCCAAAAACATTCAGTACTTC.

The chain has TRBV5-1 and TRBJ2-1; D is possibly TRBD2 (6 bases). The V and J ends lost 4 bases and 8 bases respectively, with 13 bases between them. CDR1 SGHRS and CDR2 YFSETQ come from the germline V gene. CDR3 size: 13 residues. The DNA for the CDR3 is TGCGCCAGCAGCCCGGGACTTATAGATGAGCAGTTCTTC. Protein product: CASSPGLIDEQFF.

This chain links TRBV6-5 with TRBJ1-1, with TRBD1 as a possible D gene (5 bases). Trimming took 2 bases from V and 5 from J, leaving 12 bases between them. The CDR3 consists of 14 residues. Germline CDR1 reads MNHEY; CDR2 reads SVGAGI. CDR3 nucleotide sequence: TGTGCCAGCAGTTACCGGGGGGTAACGACTGAAGCTTTCTTT. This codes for CASSYRGVTTEAFF.

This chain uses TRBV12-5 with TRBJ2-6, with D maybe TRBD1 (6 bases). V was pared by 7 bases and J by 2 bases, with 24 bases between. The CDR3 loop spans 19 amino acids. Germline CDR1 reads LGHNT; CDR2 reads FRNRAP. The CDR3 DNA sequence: TGTGCTAGTGTTCCCGGGGCACACAGGGTAAACGCTGGGGCCAACGTCCTGACTTTC. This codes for CASVPGAHRVNAGANVLTF.

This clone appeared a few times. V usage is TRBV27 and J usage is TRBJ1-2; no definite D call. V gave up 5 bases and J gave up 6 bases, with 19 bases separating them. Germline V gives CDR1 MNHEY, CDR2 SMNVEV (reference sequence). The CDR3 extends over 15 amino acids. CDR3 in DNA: TGTGCCAGCAGTCATCCCGGGCTTGGTAGGGATGGCTACACCTTC. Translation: CASSHPGLGRDGYTF.

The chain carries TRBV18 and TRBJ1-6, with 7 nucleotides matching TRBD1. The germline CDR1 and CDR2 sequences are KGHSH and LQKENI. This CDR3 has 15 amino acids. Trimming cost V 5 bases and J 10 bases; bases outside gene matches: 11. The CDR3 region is CASSAKDGQVSPLHF. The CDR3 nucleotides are TGTGCCAGCTCAGCAAAGGACGGACAGGTGTCACCCCTCCACTTT. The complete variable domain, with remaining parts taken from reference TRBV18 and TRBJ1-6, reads NAGVMQNPRHLVRRRGQEARLRCSPMKGHSHVYWYRQLPEEGLKFMVYLQKENIIDESGMPKERFSAEFPKEGPSILRIQQVVRGDSAAYFCASSAKDGQVSPLHFGNGTRLTVT.

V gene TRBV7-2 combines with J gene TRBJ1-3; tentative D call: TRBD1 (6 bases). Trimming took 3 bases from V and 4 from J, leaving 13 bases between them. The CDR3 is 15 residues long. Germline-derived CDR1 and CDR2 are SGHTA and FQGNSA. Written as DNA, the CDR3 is TGTGCCAGCAGCTTTTGGGGGGCGAGCGGAAACACCATATATTTT. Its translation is CASSFWGASGNTIYF.

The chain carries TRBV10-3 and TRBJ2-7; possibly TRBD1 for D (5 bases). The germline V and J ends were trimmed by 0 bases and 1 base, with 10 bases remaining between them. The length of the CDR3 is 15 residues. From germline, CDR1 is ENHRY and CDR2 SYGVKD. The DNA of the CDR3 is TGTGCCATCAGTGAGTCAGGGGCATCGTCCTACGAGCAGTACTTC. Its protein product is CAISESGASSYEQYF.

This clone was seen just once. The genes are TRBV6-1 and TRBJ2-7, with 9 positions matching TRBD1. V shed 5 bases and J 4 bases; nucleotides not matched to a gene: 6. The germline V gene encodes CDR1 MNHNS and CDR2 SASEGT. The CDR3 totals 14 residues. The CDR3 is CASSTRDRAYEQYF. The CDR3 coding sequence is TGTGCCAGCAGTACTCGGGACAGGGCTTACGAGCAGTACTTC.

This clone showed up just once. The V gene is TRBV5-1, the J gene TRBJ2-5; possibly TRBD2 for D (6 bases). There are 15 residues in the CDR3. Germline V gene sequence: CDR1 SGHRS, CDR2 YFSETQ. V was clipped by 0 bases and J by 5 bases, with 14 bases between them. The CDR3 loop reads CASSLDGRRGETQYF. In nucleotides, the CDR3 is TGCGCCAGCAGCTTGGACGGACGGAGGGGCGAGACCCAGTACTTC.

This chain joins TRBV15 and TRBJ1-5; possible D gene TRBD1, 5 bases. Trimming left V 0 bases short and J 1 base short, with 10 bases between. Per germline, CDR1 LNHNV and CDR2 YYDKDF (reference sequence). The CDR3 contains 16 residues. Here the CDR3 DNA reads TGTGCCACCAGCAGAGATCCTGGGGCCAGCAATCAGCCCCAGCATTTT. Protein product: CATSRDPGASNQPQHF.

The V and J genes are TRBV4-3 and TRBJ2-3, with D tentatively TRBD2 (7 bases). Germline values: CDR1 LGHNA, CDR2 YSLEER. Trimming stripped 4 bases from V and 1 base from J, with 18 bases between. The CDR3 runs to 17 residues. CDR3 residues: CASSRGGGGLGTDTQYF. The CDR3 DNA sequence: TGCGCCAGCAGCCGCGGGGGAGGGGGACTTGGCACAGATACGCAGTATTTT.

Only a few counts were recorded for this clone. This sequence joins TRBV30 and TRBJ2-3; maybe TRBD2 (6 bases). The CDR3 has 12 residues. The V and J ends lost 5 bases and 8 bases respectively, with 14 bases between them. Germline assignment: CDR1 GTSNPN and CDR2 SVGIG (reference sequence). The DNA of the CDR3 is TGTGCCTGGGCGGGACTCTTTGGTACGCAGTATTTT. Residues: CAWAGLFGTQYF.

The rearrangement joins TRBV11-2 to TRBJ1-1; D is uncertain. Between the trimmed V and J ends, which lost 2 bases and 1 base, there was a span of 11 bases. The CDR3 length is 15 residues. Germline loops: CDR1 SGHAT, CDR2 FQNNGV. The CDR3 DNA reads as TGTGCCAGCAGCTTAAGGACGGCACAGAACACTGAAGCTTTCTTT. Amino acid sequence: CASSLRTAQNTEAFF.

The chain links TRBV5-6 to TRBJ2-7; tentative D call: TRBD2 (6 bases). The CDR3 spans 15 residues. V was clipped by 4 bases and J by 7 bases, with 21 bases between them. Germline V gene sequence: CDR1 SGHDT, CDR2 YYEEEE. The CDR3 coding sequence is TGTGCCAGCAGCCTCCGGGACTGGGGTGAATGGGAGCAGTACTTC. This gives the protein CASSLRDWGEWEQYF.

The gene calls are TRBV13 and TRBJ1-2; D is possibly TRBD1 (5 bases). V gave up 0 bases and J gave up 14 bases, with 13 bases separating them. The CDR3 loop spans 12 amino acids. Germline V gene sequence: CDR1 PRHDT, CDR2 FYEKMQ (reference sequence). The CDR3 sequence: CASSLGGSRGTF. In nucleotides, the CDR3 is TGTGCCAGCAGCTTAGGGGGCAGCCGGGGGACCTTC.

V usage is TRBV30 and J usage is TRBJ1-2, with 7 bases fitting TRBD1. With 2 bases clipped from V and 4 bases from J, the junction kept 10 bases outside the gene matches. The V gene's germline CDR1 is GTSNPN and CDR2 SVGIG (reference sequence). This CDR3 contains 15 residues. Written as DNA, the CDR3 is TGTGCCTGGAGTCCTTCCACCAGGGACAGCTATGGCTACACCTTC. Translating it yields CAWSPSTRDSYGYTF.

The CDR3 DNA reads TGTGCCAGCAGCCCCCCCACGGGGCTTAACACCGGGGAGCTGTTTTTT. It translates to CASSPPTGLNTGELFF. The chain has TRBV5-4 and TRBJ2-2, with D perhaps matching TRBD1 or TRBD2 (5 bases each). Trimming pared 4 bases from V and 2 bases from J, leaving 15 bases between. This CDR3 spans 16 amino acids. CDR1 and CDR2 (germline): SGHNT, YYREEE (reference sequence).

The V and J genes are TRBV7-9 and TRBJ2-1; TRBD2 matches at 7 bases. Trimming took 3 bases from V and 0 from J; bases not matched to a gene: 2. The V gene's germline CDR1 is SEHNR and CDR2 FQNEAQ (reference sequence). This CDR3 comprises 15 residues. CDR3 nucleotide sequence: TGTGCCAGCAGCTTGCGGGAGAACTCCTACAATGAGCAGTTCTTC. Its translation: CASSLRENSYNEQFF.

CDR3: CASSYPPIANQPQHF. The CDR3 DNA follows: TGTGCCAGCAGTTATCCCCCAATAGCGAATCAGCCCCAGCATTTT. The chain is built from TRBV6-5 and TRBJ1-5; D not resolved. CDR1 is MNHEY and CDR2 is SVGAGI in the germline V gene. This CDR3 has 15 residues. V lost 3 bases, J lost 4 bases, and 13 bases lay in between.

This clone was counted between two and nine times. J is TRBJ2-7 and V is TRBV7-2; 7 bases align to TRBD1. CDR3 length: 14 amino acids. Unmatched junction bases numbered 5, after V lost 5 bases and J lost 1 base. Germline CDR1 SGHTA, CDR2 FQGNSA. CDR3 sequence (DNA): TGTGCCAGCAGCCGCGGACAGGCGTCCTACGAGCAGTACTTC. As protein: CASSRGQASYEQYF.

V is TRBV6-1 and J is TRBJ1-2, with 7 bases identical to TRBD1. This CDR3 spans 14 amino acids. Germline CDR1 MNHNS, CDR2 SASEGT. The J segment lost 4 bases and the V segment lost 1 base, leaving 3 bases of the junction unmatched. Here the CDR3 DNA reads TGTGCCAGCAGTGAAGGGGGACAGATCTATGGCTACACCTTC. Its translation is CASSEGGQIYGYTF.

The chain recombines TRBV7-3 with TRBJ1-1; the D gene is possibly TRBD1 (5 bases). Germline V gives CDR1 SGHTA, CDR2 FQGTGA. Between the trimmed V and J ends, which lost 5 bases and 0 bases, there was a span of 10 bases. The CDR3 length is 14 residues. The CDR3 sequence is CASSPGGMNTEAFF. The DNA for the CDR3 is TGTGCCAGCAGCCCCGGGGGTATGAACACTGAAGCTTTCTTT. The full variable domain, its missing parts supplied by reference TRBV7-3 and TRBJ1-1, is GAGVSQTPSNKVTEKGKYVELRCDPISGHTALYWYRQSLGQGPEFLIYFQGTGAADDSGLPNDRFFAVRPEGSVSTLKIQRTERGDSAVYLCASSPGGMNTEAFFGQGTRLTVV.

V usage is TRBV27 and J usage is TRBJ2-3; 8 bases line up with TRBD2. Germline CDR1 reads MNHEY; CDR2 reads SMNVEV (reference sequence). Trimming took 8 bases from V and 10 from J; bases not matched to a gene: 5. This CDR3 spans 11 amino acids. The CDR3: CASAGGPAQYF. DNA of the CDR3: TGTGCCAGCGCGGGGGGCCCGGCGCAGTATTTT.

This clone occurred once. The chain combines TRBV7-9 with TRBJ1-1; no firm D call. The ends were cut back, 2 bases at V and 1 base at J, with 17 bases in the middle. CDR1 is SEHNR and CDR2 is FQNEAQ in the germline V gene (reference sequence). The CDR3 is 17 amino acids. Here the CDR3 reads CASSLFGRMGSNTEAFF. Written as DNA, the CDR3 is TGTGCCAGCAGCTTATTCGGGAGGATGGGGTCGAACACTGAAGCTTTCTTT.

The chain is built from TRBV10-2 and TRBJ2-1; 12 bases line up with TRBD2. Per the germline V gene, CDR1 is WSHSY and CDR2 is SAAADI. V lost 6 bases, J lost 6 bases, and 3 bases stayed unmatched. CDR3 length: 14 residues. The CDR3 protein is CASRTSGGINEQFF. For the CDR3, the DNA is TGCGCCAGCAGGACTAGCGGGGGTATCAATGAGCAGTTCTTC.

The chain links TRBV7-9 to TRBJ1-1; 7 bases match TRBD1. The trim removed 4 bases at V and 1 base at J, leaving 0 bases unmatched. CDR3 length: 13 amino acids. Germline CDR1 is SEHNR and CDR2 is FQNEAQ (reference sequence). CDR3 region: CASSWTGNTEAFF. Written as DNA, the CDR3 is TGTGCCAGCAGCTGGACAGGGAACACTGAAGCTTTCTTT. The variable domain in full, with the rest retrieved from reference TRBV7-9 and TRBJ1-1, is DTGVSQNPRHKITKRGQNVTFRCDPISEHNRLYWYRQTLGQGPEFLTYFQNEAQLEKSRLLSDRFSAERPKGSFSTLEIQRTEQGDSAMYLCASSWTGNTEAFFGQGTRLTVV.

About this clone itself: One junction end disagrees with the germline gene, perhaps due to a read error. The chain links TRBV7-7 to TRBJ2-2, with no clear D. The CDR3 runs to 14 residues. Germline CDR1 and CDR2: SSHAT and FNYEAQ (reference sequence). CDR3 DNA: TGTGCTAGCAGCTTACAATCCAACACCGGGGAGCTGTTTTTT. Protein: CASSLQSNTGELFF.

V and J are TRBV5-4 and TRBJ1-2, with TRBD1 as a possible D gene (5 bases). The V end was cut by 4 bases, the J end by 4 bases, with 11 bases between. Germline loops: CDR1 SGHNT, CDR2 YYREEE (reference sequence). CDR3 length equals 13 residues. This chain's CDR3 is CASSTDRTYGYTF. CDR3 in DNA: TGTGCCAGCAGCACCGACAGAACCTATGGCTACACCTTC.

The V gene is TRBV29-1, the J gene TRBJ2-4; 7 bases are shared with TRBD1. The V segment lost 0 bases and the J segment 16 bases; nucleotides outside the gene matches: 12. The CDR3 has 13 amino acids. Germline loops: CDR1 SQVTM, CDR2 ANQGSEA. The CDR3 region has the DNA TGCAGCGTTGAAGAGGTTGTGACAGGGCTGATCTACTTC. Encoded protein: CSVEEVVTGLIYF.